Shown below are 32 T cell receptor beta chains from a single sample sequenced in a study of response to subunit inactivated influenza vaccine (dated by TCRdb to about 2018). Libraries came from RT-PCR. Sequencer: Illumina HiSeq 2500. TCRdb reprocessed the public reads (quality trimming at Q25 with fastp, clone calling with MiXCR) and kept in-frame beta chains. Each CDR3 protein gets just one entry, which takes the most common genes and DNA from the rows behind it. This sample comprises 500,000 to 550,000 distinct CDR3 sequences, 7.6% of them detected only once. 10% to 15% of the sample is held by the ten biggest clonotypes. The sample was PBMCs from blood, taken less than 25 months after vaccination. Receptor source: a man aged 50-75 years who received an inactivated influenza vaccine. Donor details come from another sample of the same person, matched by shared clones.

This clonotype has at least ten counts. The J gene is TRBJ2-7, the V gene TRBV3-1, with D possibly being TRBD1 or TRBD2 (5 bases each). The germline V gene has CDR1 LGHDT and CDR2 YNNKEL (reference sequence). This CDR3 is 15 amino acids long. V was shortened by 0 bases and J by 3 bases, with 12 bases between the two germline ends. Here the CDR3 reads CASSQDPGTLYEQYF. CDR3 bases: TGTGCCAGCAGCCAAGATCCAGGGACCCTCTACGAGCAGTACTTC.

This clonotype was picked up a small number of times. V is TRBV7-2 and J is TRBJ1-3; 7 bases are a match to TRBD1. Trimming removed 5 bases from V and 7 bases from J; junction bases left unmatched: 2. CDR3 length: 12 amino acids. Per the germline V gene, CDR1 is SGHTA and CDR2 is FQGNSA. CDR3 residues: CASSLQGNTIYF. CDR3 in DNA: TGTGCCAGCAGCCTACAGGGGAACACCATATATTTT.

This clonotype was recorded at least ten times. A read error may produce the germline difference seen at one junction end. CDR3 DNA sequence: TGTGCCAGCAGCTTCCGGGGCCTGTCAACAGATACGCAGTATTTT. It encodes CASSFRGLSTDTQYF. V usage is TRBV5-1 and J usage is TRBJ2-3, with D possibly being TRBD1 or TRBD2 (5 bases each). Germline V gene lookup returns CDR1 SGHRS and CDR2 YFSETQ. This CDR3 has 15 residues.

The table lists this clonotype with a few counts. The V and J genes are TRBV27 and TRBJ2-1; 7 bases map to TRBD2. V lost 6 bases, J lost 3 bases, and 14 bases stayed unmatched. Germline V CDR1 and CDR2: MNHEY, SMNVEV (reference sequence). The CDR3 is made up of 17 amino acids. The CDR3 protein is CASRPTGRLADYNEQFF. The CDR3 DNA reads as TGTGCCAGCAGACCTACCGGTCGGCTAGCGGACTACAATGAGCAGTTCTTC.

This clonotype was seen a few times. The chain is built from TRBV10-3 and TRBJ1-5; D is ambiguous. This CDR3 has 14 residues. Germline V lookup: CDR1 ENHRY, CDR2 SYGVKD. V was pared by 4 bases and J by 9 bases, with 16 bases between. CDR3 amino acids: CAISGTQGQSPQHF. CDR3 DNA: TGTGCCATCAGTGGAACCCAAGGGCAATCGCCCCAGCATTTT.

The sample holds many counts of this clonotype. The V and J genes are TRBV4-3 and TRBJ2-7; D is uncertain. V was pared by 4 bases and J by 3 bases, with 10 bases between. This CDR3 region has 13 residues. Germline V lookup: CDR1 LGHNA, CDR2 YSLEER. CDR3 in amino acids: CASSPYLDYEQYF. CDR3 nucleotides: TGCGCCAGCAGCCCATACTTAGACTACGAGCAGTACTTC.

This clonotype was recorded many times. The genes are TRBV4-2 and TRBJ2-7; 9 bases line up with TRBD1. The CDR3 totals 16 residues. The V and J ends lost 4 bases and 7 bases, in that order; junction bases with no gene match: 14. The germline V gene encodes CDR1 LGHNA and CDR2 YNFKEQ. CDR3 loop: CASSRTTGGAQGEQYF. The DNA for the CDR3 is TGTGCCAGCAGCCGAACGACAGGGGGAGCGCAGGGGGAGCAGTACTTC.

There are a few counts of this clonotype. The chain has TRBV6-1 and TRBJ2-3; weak D call: TRBD2 (6 bases). The length of the CDR3 is 14 residues. Germline V gene data show CDR1 as MNHNS and CDR2 as SASEGT. The germline V and J ends were trimmed by 10 bases and 0 bases, with 14 bases remaining between them. The CDR3 region has the DNA TGTGCCACAACCGGGACTCCCAGCACAGATACGCAGTATTTT. Residues: CATTGTPSTDTQYF.

This chain joins TRBV5-6 and TRBJ2-5; the D gene is possibly TRBD2 (5 bases). CDR1 is SGHDT, CDR2 YYEEEE, per germline. This CDR3 spans 14 amino acids. V gave up 2 bases and J gave up 3 bases, with 11 bases separating them. CDR3 bases: TGTGCCAGCAGCTTCTGGTCAGCGGAAGAGACCCAGTACTTC. This encodes CASSFWSAEETQYF.

This clonotype was recorded a few times. The rearrangement links TRBV6-2 or TRBV6-3 to TRBJ2-7; D is possibly TRBD1 (6 bases). The CDR3 extends over 14 amino acids. Germline V gives CDR1 MNHEY, CDR2 SVGEGT. V dropped 2 bases and J dropped 6 bases, with 14 bases sitting between them. The CDR3 spells CASSYVTRQVEQYF. DNA of the CDR3: TGTGCCAGCAGTTACGTAACTCGACAGGTCGAGCAGTACTTC.

The rearrangement joins TRBV6-5 to TRBJ2-3, with a weak D call TRBD2 (6 bases). The CDR3 covers 16 residues. Between the trimmed V and J ends, which lost 0 bases and 1 base, there was a span of 11 bases. Germline CDR1 MNHEY, CDR2 SVGAGI. The CDR3 here is CASSYSMERGTDTQYF. CDR3 DNA: TGTGCCAGCAGTTACTCGATGGAGCGGGGCACAGATACGCAGTATTTT.

This clonotype occurred many times. This chain uses TRBV21-1 with TRBJ2-7. TRBV21-1 is a known pseudogene. The CDR3 runs to 10 residues. In DNA, the CDR3 is TGTGCCAGCAGAAACCACGAGCAGTACTTC. Protein sequence: CASRNHEQYF.

There are a few counts of this clonotype. The chain has TRBV10-1 and TRBJ2-7; D might be TRBD1 (5 bases). CDR1 and CDR2 from the germline V gene are WNHNN and SYGVQD (reference sequence). The ends were cut back, 4 bases at V and 7 bases at J, with 14 bases in the middle. This CDR3 is built from 13 residues. CDR3 sequence (DNA): TGCGCCAGCAGTGTTGGCAGGGCGAGTGAGCAGTACTTC. This gives the protein CASSVGRASEQYF.

This clonotype was detected ten times or more. This rearrangement joins TRBV5-1 to TRBJ2-3; TRBD2 aligns across 12 bases. J lost 0 bases, V lost 5 bases, and 4 bases had no gene match. Germline-derived CDR1 and CDR2 are SGHRS and YFSETQ. The length of the CDR3 is 16 residues. The CDR3 spells CASSGLAGSSTDTQYF. Here the CDR3 DNA reads TGCGCCAGCAGTGGACTAGCGGGGTCTAGCACAGATACGCAGTATTTT.

In its sample, this clonotype was seen many times. V usage is TRBV27 and J usage is TRBJ2-7; 7 bases agree with TRBD2. The CDR3 sequence is 13 residues long. Looked up from germline, CDR1 is MNHEY and CDR2 is SMNVEV (reference sequence). After removal of 8 bases from V and 4 bases from J, the junction contained 8 bases not matched to a gene. CDR3 region: CASGRGGPYEQYF. DNA of the CDR3: TGTGCCAGCGGTAGGGGAGGGCCTTACGAGCAGTACTTC.

This clonotype was observed a few times. This chain links TRBV5-6 with TRBJ2-1, with TRBD2 matching 8 bases. This CDR3 contains 15 residues. V shed 3 bases and J 6 bases; nucleotides not matched to a gene: 8. In germline, CDR1 is SGHDT, CDR2 YYEEEE. CDR3 sequence: CASSSGGRGGNEQFF. The CDR3 nucleotides are TGTGCCAGCAGCTCCGGGGGACGGGGGGGCAATGAGCAGTTCTTC.

This clonotype has at least ten counts. The gene calls are TRBV6-6 and TRBJ1-1, with a tentative D call TRBD1 (5 bases). This CDR3 comprises 12 residues. Germline V gene sequence: CDR1 MNHNY, CDR2 SVGAGI (reference sequence). V gave up 8 bases and J gave up 5 bases, with 12 bases separating them. CDR3 nucleotide sequence: TGTGCCAGCCTAGACGGGGGAACTGAAGCTTTCTTT. This gives the protein CASLDGGTEAFF.

In its sample, this clonotype was seen a few times. V gene TRBV10-3 combines with J gene TRBJ2-7; 15 nucleotides align to TRBD2. This CDR3 has 19 residues. Trimming took 4 bases from V and 0 from J; bases not matched to a gene: 10. CDR1 and CDR2 from the germline V gene are ENHRY and SYGVKD. In DNA, the CDR3 is TGTGCCATCAGTGGCCCGGGACTAGCGGGAGGACCTTCCTCCTACGAGCAGTACTTC. It encodes CAISGPGLAGGPSSYEQYF.

This chain uses TRBV11-2 with TRBJ1-6, with D hard to call. V lost 3 bases and J lost 7, with 13 bases in between. This CDR3 is built from 15 residues. The germline CDR1 and CDR2 sequences are SGHAT and FQNNGV. The CDR3 region is CASSLRWMDNSPLHF. The CDR3 DNA follows: TGTGCCAGCAGCTTGAGGTGGATGGACAATTCACCCCTCCACTTT. Complete variable domain (other parts from reference TRBV11-2 and TRBJ1-6): EAGVAQSPRYKIIEKRQSVAFWCNPISGHATLYWYQQILGQGPKLLIQFQNNGVVDDSQLPKDRFSAERLKGVDSTLKIQPAKLEDSAVYLCASSLRWMDNSPLHFGNGTRLTVT.

This clonotype has more than one count but fewer than ten. The chain is built from TRBV19 and TRBJ2-2, with 12 bases matching TRBD1. CDR1 LNHDA and CDR2 SQIVND come from the germline V gene (reference sequence). V shed 4 bases and J 5 bases; nucleotides not matched to a gene: 8. CDR3 size: 17 residues. The CDR3 sequence: CASSRSGTGGRTGELFF. Written as DNA, the CDR3 is TGTGCCAGTAGTAGAAGCGGGACAGGGGGCAGAACCGGGGAGCTGTTTTTT.

The chain combines TRBV30 with TRBJ1-5, with TRBD1 identical over 7 bases. Germline CDR1 is GTSNPN and CDR2 is SVGIG (reference sequence). V lost 1 base and J lost 3; bases outside the gene matches: 3. The CDR3 spans 14 residues. CDR3 sequence: CAWSAGQANQPQHF. The CDR3 coding sequence is TGTGCCTGGAGTGCCGGACAGGCCAATCAGCCCCAGCATTTT. Full variable domain (rest looked up from reference TRBV30 and TRBJ1-5): SQTIHQWPATLVQPVGSPLSLECTVEGTSNPNLYWYRQAAGRGLQLLFYSVGIGQISSEVPQNLSASRPQDRQFILSSKKLLLSDSGFYLCAWSAGQANQPQHFGDGTRLSIL.

This chain links TRBV15 with TRBJ2-1; 8 bases agree with TRBD2. The length of the CDR3 is 13 residues. Trimming at V came to 6 bases and at J to 4 bases, leaving 2 bases not matched to a gene. From germline, CDR1 is LNHNV and CDR2 YYDKDF (reference sequence). CDR3 coding DNA: TGTGCCACCAGTAGCGGGAATTACAATGAGCAGTTCTTC. This sequence encodes CATSSGNYNEQFF.

The chain is built from TRBV10-2 and TRBJ2-1; D unresolved. The CDR3 runs to 14 residues. V lost 4 bases, J lost 1 base, and 8 bases lay in between. Germline CDR1 and CDR2: WSHSY and SAAADI. The CDR3 DNA reads as TGCGCCAGCAGTGTTGGGAATTCCTACAATGAGCAGTTCTTC. This gives the protein CASSVGNSYNEQFF.

The V call is TRBV6-5, the J call TRBJ2-7, with 7 nucleotides matching TRBD1. Germline trimming cut 0 bases from V and 5 bases from J; bases unmatched to any gene: 4. The CDR3 is 14 residues long. CDR1 and CDR2 (germline): MNHEY, SVGAGI. The DNA for the CDR3 is TGTGCCAGCAGTTACTCGGTAGGGACAGACGAGCAGTACTTC. Protein product: CASSYSVGTDEQYF.

This clonotype has just a few counts. The V gene is TRBV11-1, the J gene TRBJ2-7; D is possibly TRBD2 (6 bases). The CDR3 is made up of 14 amino acids. Trimming shortened V by 5 bases and J by 3 bases, and 14 bases separated the two germline ends. Germline V gives CDR1 SGHAT, CDR2 FQDESV (reference sequence). The CDR3 here is CASSHSGTDYEQYF. The CDR3 region has the DNA TGTGCCAGCAGCCACTCCGGGACTGACTACGAGCAGTACTTC.

The V and J genes are TRBV20-1 and TRBJ2-4; D possibly matches TRBD1 or TRBD2 (5 bases each). This CDR3 spans 17 amino acids. V lost 3 bases, J lost 0 bases, and 18 bases lay in between. Germline V lookup: CDR1 DFQATT, CDR2 SNEGSKA (reference sequence). CDR3 nucleotide sequence: TGCAGTGCTAGGTTCGCAGCTATGGGGGTAGCCAAAAACATTCAGTACTTC. Residues: CSARFAAMGVAKNIQYF.

This clonotype was picked up many times. The chain is built from TRBV6-2 or TRBV6-3 and TRBJ2-7, with 11 positions matching TRBD2. From germline, CDR1 is MNHEY and CDR2 SVGEGT. The CDR3 is 17 residues long. Trimming at V came to 6 bases and at J to 2 bases, leaving 12 bases not matched to a gene. The CDR3 reads CASSRATSGIVTYEQYF. CDR3 DNA sequence: TGTGCCAGCAGCAGGGCGACTAGCGGGATTGTCACCTACGAGCAGTACTTC.

This clonotype appeared a few times. The J gene is TRBJ2-1, the V gene TRBV5-1; 9 positions agree with TRBD2. The V segment lost 0 bases and the J segment 8 bases; nucleotides outside the gene matches: 6. This CDR3 contains 15 residues. Germline values: CDR1 SGHRS, CDR2 YFSETQ. CDR3 region: CASSLALAGMYEQFF. The CDR3, as DNA: TGCGCCAGCAGCTTGGCTCTAGCGGGAATGTATGAGCAGTTCTTC. Variable domain in full (rest from reference TRBV5-1 and TRBJ2-1): KAGVTQTPRYLIKTRGQQVTLSCSPISGHRSVSWYQQTPGQGLQFLFEYFSETQRNKGNFPGRFSGRQFSNSRSEMNVSTLELGDSALYLCASSLALAGMYEQFFGPGTRLTVL.

In this sample, this clonotype turned up a few times. The V call is TRBV5-1, the J call TRBJ2-7, with 10 bases aligning to TRBD2. The CDR3 totals 17 residues. CDR1 and CDR2 (germline): SGHRS, YFSETQ. Trimming took 4 bases from V and 3 from J; bases not matched to a gene: 13. Here the CDR3 reads CASSAASSGRIYYEQYF. CDR3 DNA sequence: TGCGCCAGCAGCGCGGCCTCTAGCGGGAGAATTTACTACGAGCAGTACTTC.

The V and J genes are TRBV28 and TRBJ2-5, with 7 bases matching TRBD2. The V and J ends lost 6 bases and 2 bases, in that order; junction bases with no gene match: 9. The CDR3 has 15 amino acids. The V gene's germline CDR1 is MDHEN and CDR2 SYDVKM. CDR3 region: CASRGGLGDQETQYF. In DNA, the CDR3 is TGTGCCAGCAGGGGAGGGTTAGGAGATCAAGAGACCCAGTACTTC.

Details on this clonotype: One end of the junction fails to match germline, which may point to a read error. The genes are TRBV20-1 and TRBJ2-1; TRBD2 matches at 8 bases. Germline CDR1 is DFQATT and CDR2 is SNEGSKA (reference sequence). The CDR3 runs to 15 residues. CDR3 nucleotide sequence: TGCAGTGCGCCTCCCGGGGGGGGTGGGTACAATGAGGAGTTCTTC. Amino acids: CSAPPGGGGYNEEFF.

In its sample, this clonotype was seen many times. The rearrangement joins TRBV5-1 to TRBJ2-3, with D possibly TRBD1 on 5 matching bases. The germline V gene has CDR1 SGHRS and CDR2 YFSETQ. The CDR3 length is 16 residues. Trimming shortened V by 2 bases and J by 2 bases, and 15 bases separated the two germline ends. The CDR3 protein is CASSFSGLGNTDTQYF. The CDR3 bases are TGCGCCAGCAGCTTTTCAGGGTTAGGGAACACAGATACGCAGTATTTT. The complete variable domain, with remaining parts taken from reference TRBV5-1 and TRBJ2-3, reads KAGVTQTPRYLIKTRGQQVTLSCSPISGHRSVSWYQQTPGQGLQFLFEYFSETQRNKGNFPGRFSGRQFSNSRSEMNVSTLELGDSALYLCASSFSGLGNTDTQYFGPGTRLTVL.